These 18 T cell receptor beta chains were sequenced from one sample in a study of PD-1 blockade in mismatch repair-deficient tumors (dated by TCRdb to about 2017). The protocol used for the library was the immunoSEQ multiplex PCR assay. Held by TCRdb, this immuneACCESS table contains in-frame sequences only and omits some clones. Under half of the omission traces to an unresolved V gene where checked; the cause of the rest is unknown. In all, the sample holds more than 15,000 clones, and 84% of those were seen once. The leading ten clones occupy 15% to 20% of the sample. Explained via the paper, the time point label denotes: peripheral blood before pembrolizumab. The sequences come from PBMCs, collected before pembrolizumab treatment. These receptors originate from an adult with mismatch repair-deficient cancer.

The chain is built from TRBV29-1 and TRBJ1-1; 7 bases agree with TRBD1. Per germline, CDR1 SQVTM and CDR2 ANQGSEA. V lost 3 bases, J lost 1 base, and 2 bases stayed unmatched. CDR3 length: 13 amino acids. The CDR3 DNA reads TGCAGCGTTGAGACAGGGAGGAACACTGAAGCTTTCTTT. It translates to CSVETGRNTEAFF.

This sequence joins TRBV4-1 and TRBJ2-5; D is unresolved. From germline, CDR1 is MGHRA and CDR2 YSYEKL. The CDR3 loop spans 14 amino acids. Trimming left V 2 bases short and J 4 bases short, with 11 bases between. The CDR3 sequence is CASSQFRERETQYF. In nucleotides, the CDR3 is TGCGCCAGCAGCCAATTTAGGGAACGAGAGACCCAGTACTTC.

This chain uses TRBV30 with TRBJ2-5, with 8 nucleotides matching TRBD2. Germline V gene sequence: CDR1 GTSNPN, CDR2 SVGIG (reference sequence). V trimming: 8 bases; J trimming: 5 bases; junction bases outside the gene matches: 13. The length of the CDR3 is 14 residues. The CDR3 nucleotides are TGTGCCGGCAACAAAGCGGGAGTTGACGAGACCCAGTACTTC. Translated, it gives CAGNKAGVDETQYF.

The chain couples TRBV19 to TRBJ1-3; unclear D gene. Germline CDR1 and CDR2: LNHDA and SQIVND (reference sequence). The CDR3 spans 15 residues. Trimming pared 4 bases from V and 0 bases from J, leaving 10 bases between. As DNA, the CDR3 is TGTGCCAGTAGTACTGCGGGGTCCTCTGGAAACACCATATATTTT. This gives the protein CASSTAGSSGNTIYF.

The CDR3 DNA follows: TGTGCCAGCAGTTTACCCCCCTTCAGGGGGAAGGGCTACGAGCAGTACTTC. Amino acid sequence: CASSLPPFRGKGYEQYF. The rearrangement links TRBV28 to TRBJ2-7; 7 bases match TRBD1. The V gene's germline CDR1 is MDHEN and CDR2 SYDVKM. Losses at the gene ends were 2 bases for V and 3 bases for J; bases not matched to a gene: 13. This CDR3 comprises 17 residues.

V usage is TRBV6-6 and J usage is TRBJ2-2, with TRBD1 identical over 11 bases. Trimming at V came to 7 bases and at J to 5 bases, leaving 6 bases not matched to a gene. The V gene's germline CDR1 is MNHNY and CDR2 SVGAGI (reference sequence). This CDR3 is 15 amino acids long. CDR3 bases: TGTGCCAGCAACCGAGGGACAGGGGGTACCGGGGAGCTGTTTTTT. As protein: CASNRGTGGTGELFF.

V gene TRBV30 combines with J gene TRBJ1-2; unclear D gene. This CDR3 is 11 amino acids long. Germline CDR1 and CDR2: GTSNPN and SVGIG (reference sequence). V was cut by 2 bases and J by 11 bases, with 12 bases left in between. The CDR3 bases are TGTGCCTGGAGTAGGCGGATTGGATACACCTTC. Protein product: CAWSRRIGYTF. Variable domain in full (rest from reference TRBV30 and TRBJ1-2): SQTIHQWPATLVQPVGSPLSLECTVEGTSNPNLYWYRQAAGRGLQLLFYSVGIGQISSEVPQNLSASRPQDRQFILSSKKLLLSDSGFYLCAWSRRIGYTFGSGTRLTVV.

The V gene is TRBV9, the J gene TRBJ2-5; TRBD1 or TRBD2 may be the D gene (6 bases each). V was cut by 0 bases and J by 5 bases, with 14 bases left in between. The germline CDR1 and CDR2 sequences are SGDLS and YYNGEE. CDR3 length: 15 amino acids. CDR3 sequence reads: CASSVGGRGRETQYF. DNA of the CDR3: TGTGCCAGCAGCGTAGGGGGGCGGGGTAGGGAGACCCAGTACTTC.

The CDR3 sequence: CARTIGEDRQETQYF. In DNA form, the CDR3 reads TGTGCCAGAACAATAGGGGAGGACAGGCAAGAGACCCAGTACTTC. The chain has TRBV21-1 and TRBJ2-5; the D call in the table, TRBD1, was not verified against the DNA. TRBV21-1 is a recognized pseudogene. The length of the CDR3 is 15 residues.

This clone appeared a single time. The rearrangement links TRBV6-1 to TRBJ2-1; 13 nucleotides match TRBD2. The trim removed 4 bases at V and 7 bases at J, leaving 4 bases unmatched. This CDR3 is built from 15 residues. The germline CDR1 and CDR2 sequences are MNHNS and SASEGT. As DNA, the CDR3 is TGTGCCAGCAGTGGGACTAGCGGGAGTTTTAATGAGCAGTTCTTC. This codes for CASSGTSGSFNEQFF.

This clone occurred once. This chain links TRBV4-1 with TRBJ2-7; 9 bases are a match to TRBD1. This CDR3 is built from 18 residues. With 0 bases clipped from V and 5 bases from J, the junction kept 14 bases outside the gene matches. Germline V gene lookup returns CDR1 MGHRA and CDR2 YSYEKL. The CDR3 nucleotides are TGCGCCAGCAGCCAAGATCGTGTCTGGACAGGGGTAAGGAACGAGCAGTACTTC. Residues: CASSQDRVWTGVRNEQYF.

This clone appeared once. This chain joins TRBV19 and TRBJ2-1, with TRBD2 as a possible D gene (5 bases). This CDR3 comprises 13 residues. Germline V gene sequence: CDR1 LNHDA, CDR2 SQIVND (reference sequence). Trimming stripped 7 bases from V and 3 bases from J, with 10 bases between. CDR3 sequence (DNA): TGTGCCAGTACCCCCGGACTCTACAATGAGCAGTTCTTC. Protein sequence: CASTPGLYNEQFF.

This chain joins TRBV18 and TRBJ1-2; 12 bases align to TRBD1. This CDR3 contains 19 residues. Germline CDR1 is KGHSH and CDR2 is LQKENI. The V gene end was trimmed by 5 bases and the J gene end by 2 bases; junction bases not matched to a gene: 15. This chain's CDR3 is CASSASPGQGAFGNYGYTF. CDR3 in DNA: TGTGCCAGCTCAGCCTCCCCGGGACAGGGGGCGTTTGGGAACTATGGCTACACCTTC.

The V and J genes are TRBV7-9 and TRBJ2-5; D call uncertain. The V end was cut by 1 base, the J end by 5 bases, with 11 bases between. The CDR3 extends over 14 amino acids. Germline CDR1 and CDR2: SEHNR and FQNEAQ (reference sequence). This chain's CDR3 is CASSLGGYEETQYF. The CDR3 DNA reads as TGTGCCAGCAGCTTAGGCGGCTACGAGGAGACCCAGTACTTC.

The genes are TRBV4-3 and TRBJ2-1; 10 bases are a match to TRBD1. Unmatched junction bases numbered 0, after V lost 1 base and J lost 3 bases. Per the germline V gene, CDR1 is LGHNA and CDR2 is YSLEER. This CDR3 has 15 residues. The CDR3 nucleotides read TGCGCCAGCAGCCAAGGGACAGGGGGCTACAATGAGCAGTTCTTC. Protein sequence: CASSQGTGGYNEQFF.

V usage is TRBV29-1 and J usage is TRBJ2-5; 8 nucleotides align to TRBD2. Trimming at V came to 5 bases and at J to 2 bases, leaving 10 bases not matched to a gene. CDR3 size: 15 residues. Per the germline V gene, CDR1 is SQVTM and CDR2 is ANQGSEA. This CDR3 is CSVLRGEGVQETQYF. The CDR3 DNA reads as TGCAGCGTTCTGCGGGGGGAAGGTGTACAAGAGACCCAGTACTTC.

The rearrangement uses TRBV5-8 and TRBJ2-5; 11 bases agree with TRBD2. The junction had 5 bases not matched to a gene; V was cut back by 4 bases and J by 0 bases. Germline V lookup: CDR1 SGHTS, CDR2 YDEGEE. The CDR3 has 16 residues. CDR3 loop: CASSRRLAGYQETQYF. CDR3 nucleotides: TGTGCCAGCAGCCGAAGACTAGCGGGATACCAAGAGACCCAGTACTTC.

The chain has TRBV6-1 and TRBJ2-3; D remains ambiguous. CDR1 is MNHNS, CDR2 SASEGT, per germline. The V end lost 1 base, the J end lost 3 bases, and 5 bases lay between the germline ends. CDR3 length: 13 amino acids. DNA for the CDR3: TGTGCCAGCAGTGAAGAAAGGACAGATACGCAGTATTTT. Amino acid sequence: CASSEERTDTQYF.